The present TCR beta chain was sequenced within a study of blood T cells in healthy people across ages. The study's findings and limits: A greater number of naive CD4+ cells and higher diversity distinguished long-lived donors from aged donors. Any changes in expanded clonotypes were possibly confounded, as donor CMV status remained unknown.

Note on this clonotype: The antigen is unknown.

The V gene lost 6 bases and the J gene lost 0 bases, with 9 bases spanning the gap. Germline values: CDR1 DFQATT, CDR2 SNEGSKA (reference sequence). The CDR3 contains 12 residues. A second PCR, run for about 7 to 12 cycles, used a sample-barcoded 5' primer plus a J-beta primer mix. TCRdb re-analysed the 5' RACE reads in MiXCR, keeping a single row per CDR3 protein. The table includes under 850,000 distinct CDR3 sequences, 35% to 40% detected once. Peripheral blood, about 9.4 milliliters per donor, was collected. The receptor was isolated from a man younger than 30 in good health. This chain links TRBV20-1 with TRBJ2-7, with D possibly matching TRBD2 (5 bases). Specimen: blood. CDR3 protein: CSATDSSYEQYF. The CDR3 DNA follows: TGCAGTGCGACGGACTCCTCCTACGAGCAGTACTTC.